This T cell receptor (beta chain) was obtained from a study of T cells in localized non-small cell lung cancer. The study's findings and limits: Uninvolved adjacent lung showed the highest T cell clonality, exceeding tumor.

Turning to this clone: What it binds is unknown.

Sequencing used immunoSEQ multiplex PCR; TCRdb keeps in-frame clones, though not all of them. The sample gives around 2,500 clones, 22% of which show up once; under 11% is in the top ten. Lung adjacent to the tumor, free of atypia, was sampled at least 2 cm from its margin. The germline V and J ends were trimmed by 3 bases and 2 bases, with 13 bases remaining between them. The CDR3 runs to 14 residues. Germline CDR1 GTSNPN, CDR2 SVGIG (reference sequence). Here the sequenced sample was normal lung tissue next to the tumor, taken before any cancer treatment. The rearrangement links TRBV30 to TRBJ1-2; D gene uncertain. The origin of this receptor is a male donor at least 60 years old with stage I squamous cell lung carcinoma. This CDR3 is CAWSPGYINYGYTF. CDR3 in DNA: TGTGCCTGGAGCCCCGGCTACATAAACTATGGCTACACCTTC.